This TCR beta chain derives from a study of beta chain features in type 1 diabetes. Study-wide points: Cells expressing TCR highly could be over-represented by cDNA sequencing. All four CD4+ subsets from Type 1 diabetes patients carried moderately but significantly shorter TCRB CDR3s.

V was trimmed by 8 bases and J by 0 bases, leaving 5 bases between them. CDR3 length: 12 amino acids. CDR1 and CDR2 from the germline V gene are SGHTA and FQGNSA. Blood was collected once per donor into heparin, averaging around 0.11 L. Sorted populations all had greater than 95% purity. TCRB transcripts that were expressed got sequenced, as all of the isolated RNA had been reverse transcribed. Assay: immunoSEQ multiplex PCR; the TCRdb copy retains only in-frame clones and omits some. The data contain 630,000 or so clones, around an eighth of them seen just once; the ten biggest clones take up approximately 0.042%. With respect to this clone: Its target is unknown.

The chain combines TRBV7-2 with TRBJ1-3; no clear D. Specimen: naive CD4+ T cells from blood. This TCR was recovered from a man aged 18 to 30 with type 1 diabetes. This CDR3 reads CASESSGNTIYF. The CDR3 coding sequence is TGTGCCAGCGAGAGCTCTGGAAACACCATATATTTT.